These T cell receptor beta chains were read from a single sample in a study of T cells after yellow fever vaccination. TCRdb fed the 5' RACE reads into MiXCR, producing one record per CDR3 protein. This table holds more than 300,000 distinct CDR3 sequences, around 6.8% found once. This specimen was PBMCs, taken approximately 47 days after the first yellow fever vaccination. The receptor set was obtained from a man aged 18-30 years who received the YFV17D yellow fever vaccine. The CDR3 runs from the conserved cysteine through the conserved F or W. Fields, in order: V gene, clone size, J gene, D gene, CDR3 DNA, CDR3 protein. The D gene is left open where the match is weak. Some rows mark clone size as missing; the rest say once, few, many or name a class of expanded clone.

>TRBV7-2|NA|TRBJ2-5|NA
TGTGCCAGCAGCTTCACCAGGGGTCTGGGAGAGACCCAGTACTTC
CASSFTRGLGETQYF
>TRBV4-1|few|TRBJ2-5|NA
TGCGCCAGCAGCCACCCCCAAGAGACCCAGTACTTC
CASSHPQETQYF
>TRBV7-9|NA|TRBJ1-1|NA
TGTGCCAGCAGCACCGGCAGGGGAGAAAACACTGAAGCTTTCTTT
CASSTGRGENTEAFF
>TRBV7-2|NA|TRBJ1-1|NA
TGTGCCAGCAGCCTGGGCCCTTACACTGAAGCTTTCTTT
CASSLGPYTEAFF
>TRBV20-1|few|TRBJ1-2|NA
TGCAGTGCTCCGACAGGTTTCGATGGCTACACCTTC
CSAPTGFDGYTF
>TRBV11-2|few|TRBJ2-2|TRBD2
TGTGCCAGCAGCTTATTACGCGGGGGGGGACTGACCGGGGAGCTGTTTTTT
CASSLLRGGGLTGELFF
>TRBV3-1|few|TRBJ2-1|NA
TGTGCCAGCAGCCAAGATCCTTCTAACAATGAGCAGTTCTTC
CASSQDPSNNEQFF
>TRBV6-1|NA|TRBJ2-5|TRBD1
TGTGCCAGCAGTCAAGGACAGGCCCCTGAGACCCAGTACTTC
CASSQGQAPETQYF
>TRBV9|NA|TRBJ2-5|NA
TGTGCCAGCAGCGTATGGGGGACCCAAGAGACCCAGTACTTC
CASSVWGTQETQYF
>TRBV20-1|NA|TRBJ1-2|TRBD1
TGCAGTGCTAGAGATGGGGACAGGGGTTATGGCTACACCTTC
CSARDGDRGYGYTF
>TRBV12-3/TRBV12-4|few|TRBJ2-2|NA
TGTGCCAGCAGTTTCGGCGGGGTTAACACCGGGGAGCTGTTTTTT
CASSFGGVNTGELFF
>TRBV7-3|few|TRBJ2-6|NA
TGTGCCAGCAGCTTAATGGCTGGGGCCAACGTCCTGACTTTC
CASSLMAGANVLTF
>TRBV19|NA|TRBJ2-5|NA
TGTGCCAGTAGTTGGGGAACCAGCGGGCCCCAGTACTTC
CASSWGTSGPQYF
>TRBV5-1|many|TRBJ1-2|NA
TGCGCCAGCAGCCAGGACAAGGTTGGCTACACCTTC
CASSQDKVGYTF
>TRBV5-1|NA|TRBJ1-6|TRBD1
TGCGCCAGCAGACGGACAGGGGAGCGATCACCCCTCCACTTT
CASRRTGERSPLHF
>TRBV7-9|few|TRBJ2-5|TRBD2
TGTGCCAGCAGTTATGGGTCCAGCGGGGAAGAGACCCAGTACTTC
CASSYGSSGEETQYF
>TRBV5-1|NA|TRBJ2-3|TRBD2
TGCGCCAGCAGCGGAACTAGCGGGGCCGCCAGCACAGATACGCAGTATTTT
CASSGTSGAASTDTQYF